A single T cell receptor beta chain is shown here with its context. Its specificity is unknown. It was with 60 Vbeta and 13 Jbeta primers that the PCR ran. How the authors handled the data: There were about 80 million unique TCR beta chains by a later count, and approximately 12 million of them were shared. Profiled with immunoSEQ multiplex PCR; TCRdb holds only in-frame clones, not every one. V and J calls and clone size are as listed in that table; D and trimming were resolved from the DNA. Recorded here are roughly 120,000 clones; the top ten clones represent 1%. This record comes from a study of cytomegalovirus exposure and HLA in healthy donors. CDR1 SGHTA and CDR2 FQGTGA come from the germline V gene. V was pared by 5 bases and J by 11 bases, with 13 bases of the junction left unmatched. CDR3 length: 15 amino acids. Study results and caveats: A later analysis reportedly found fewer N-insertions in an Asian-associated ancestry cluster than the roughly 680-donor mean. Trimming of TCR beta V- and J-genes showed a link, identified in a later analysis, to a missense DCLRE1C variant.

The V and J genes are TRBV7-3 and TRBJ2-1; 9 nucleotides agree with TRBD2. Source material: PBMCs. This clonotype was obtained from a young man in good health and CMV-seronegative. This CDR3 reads CASSRATSGSEKQFF. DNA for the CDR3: TGTGCCAGCAGCCGGGCGACTAGCGGTAGTGAAAAGCAGTTCTTC.